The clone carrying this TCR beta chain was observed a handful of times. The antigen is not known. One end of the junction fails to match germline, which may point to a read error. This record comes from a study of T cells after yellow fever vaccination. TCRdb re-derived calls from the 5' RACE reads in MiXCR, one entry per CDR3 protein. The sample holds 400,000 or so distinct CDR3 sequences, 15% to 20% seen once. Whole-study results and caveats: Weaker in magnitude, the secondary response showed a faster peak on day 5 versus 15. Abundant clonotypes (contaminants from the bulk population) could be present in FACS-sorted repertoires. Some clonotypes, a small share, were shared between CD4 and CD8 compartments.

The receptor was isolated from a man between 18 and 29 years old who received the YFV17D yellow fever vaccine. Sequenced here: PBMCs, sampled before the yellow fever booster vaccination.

The CDR3 reads CASSQDEGTSGLF. In DNA form, the CDR3 reads TGTGCCAGCAGCCAAGATGAGGGAACTAGCGGGCTCTTC. V gene TRBV4-2 combines with J gene TRBJ2-1, with TRBD2 identical over 9 bases. CDR3 size: 13 residues. Germline V gene lookup returns CDR1 LGHNA and CDR2 YNFKEQ.